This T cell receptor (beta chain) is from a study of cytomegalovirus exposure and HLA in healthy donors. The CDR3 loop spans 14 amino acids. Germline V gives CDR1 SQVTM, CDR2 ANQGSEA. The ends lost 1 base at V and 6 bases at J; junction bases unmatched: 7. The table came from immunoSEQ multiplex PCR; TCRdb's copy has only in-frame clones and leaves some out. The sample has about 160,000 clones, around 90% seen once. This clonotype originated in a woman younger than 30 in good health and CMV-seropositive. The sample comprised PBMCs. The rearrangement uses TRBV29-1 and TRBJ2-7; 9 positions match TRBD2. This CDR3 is CSVEGREGHFEQYF. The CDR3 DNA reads TGCAGCGTTGAAGGGCGGGAGGGCCATTTCGAGCAGTACTTC.